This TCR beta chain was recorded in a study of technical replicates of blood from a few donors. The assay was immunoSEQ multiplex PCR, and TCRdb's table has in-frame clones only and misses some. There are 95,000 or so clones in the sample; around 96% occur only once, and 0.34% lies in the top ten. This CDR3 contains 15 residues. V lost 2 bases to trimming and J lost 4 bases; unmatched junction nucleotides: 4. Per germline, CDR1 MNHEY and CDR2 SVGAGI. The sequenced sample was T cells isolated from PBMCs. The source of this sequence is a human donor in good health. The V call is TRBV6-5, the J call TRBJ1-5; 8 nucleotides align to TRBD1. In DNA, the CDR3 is TGTGCCAGCAGTTACCGGACAGGGCTAAATCAGCCCCAGCATTTT. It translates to CASSYRTGLNQPQHF.